This paragraph reports one T cell receptor (beta chain). This sample is part of a study of metastatic and nonmetastatic thyroid tumors. This CDR3 comprises 13 residues. With 4 bases removed from V and 3 bases from J, the gap between germline ends came to 7 bases. Per germline, CDR1 MNHEY and CDR2 SVGEGT. TCRdb reprocessed the PCR reads using MiXCR. The sample holds approximately 31,000 clones, about 18% seen once. No treatment of any kind had been given to any patient before thyroid surgery. Sequencing was done on a sample of blood. The receptor comes from a female donor with papillary thyroid cancer or a benign thyroid nodule (not recorded which). Some clones in this sample may be carry-over from other donors' samples. V is TRBV6-2 or TRBV6-3 and J is TRBJ1-5; D unclear. The CDR3 protein is CASSSQANQPQHF. The CDR3 DNA reads TGTGCCAGCAGTTCGCAGGCCAATCAGCCCCAGCATTTT.